This TCR beta chain was documented in a study of shared clonotypes between healthy human individuals. Overall study results and limits: Four donors had roughly 5% of their naive CD4 clonotypes in common.

V shed 6 bases and J shed 2 bases, with 14 bases lying between them. Per germline, CDR1 SGHRS and CDR2 YFSETQ. The CDR3 length is 15 residues. About this clone: Its antigen is not known.

The donors were adults (healthy and HIV-negative) with no recent acute infections or vaccinations. The study separated CD4+ cells into CD45RA+ naive and CD45RA-negative memory subsets. Clones were sequenced by immunoSEQ multiplex PCR, and TCRdb holds only the in-frame ones, with some missing. The sample includes fewer than 3 million clones, about nine tenths of them seen just once. Sample: naive CD4+ T cells from PBMCs. Subset reported: CD45RA+ positively selected. This TCR derives from a man between 18 and 29 years old in good health. Some clones in this sample may be carry-over from other donors' samples. The rearrangement joins TRBV5-1 to TRBJ2-2; no firm D call. The CDR3 DNA is TGCGCCAGCAAAGAGCAGGAGCTTAACACCGGGGAGCTGTTTTTT. Encoded protein: CASKEQELNTGELFF.